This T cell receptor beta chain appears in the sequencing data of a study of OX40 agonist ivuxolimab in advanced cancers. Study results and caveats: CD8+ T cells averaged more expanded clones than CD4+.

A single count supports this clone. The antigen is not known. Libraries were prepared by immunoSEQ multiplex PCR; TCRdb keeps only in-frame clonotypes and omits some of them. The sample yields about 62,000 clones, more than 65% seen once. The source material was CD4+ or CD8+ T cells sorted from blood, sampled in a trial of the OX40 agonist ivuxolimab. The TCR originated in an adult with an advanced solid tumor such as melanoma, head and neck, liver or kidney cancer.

In nucleotides, the CDR3 is TGCGCCAGCAGCCACGAAAGGGCAGGTCTTAATGAAAAACTGTTTTTT. It is translated as CASSHERAGLNEKLFF. The chain links TRBV4-3 to TRBJ1-4; the D is unclear. Trimming stripped 3 bases from V and 4 bases from J, with 15 bases between. This CDR3 has 16 residues. Germline values: CDR1 LGHNA, CDR2 YSLEER.